Shown below are 25 T cell receptor beta chains from a single sample sequenced in a study of blood T cell repertoires in COVID-19. Some clones are missing from TCRdb's copy, which holds only in-frame ones; the method was immunoSEQ multiplex PCR. The table has just over 650,000 clones, 80% to 90% seen once; the top ten hold about 0.26%. Sequenced input: peripheral blood. The receptors stem from a woman younger than 35 with acute or convalescent COVID-19.

The V gene is TRBV5-1, the J gene TRBJ2-1, with 10 bases aligning to TRBD1. Looked up from germline, CDR1 is SGHRS and CDR2 is YFSETQ. V shed 4 bases and J 5 bases; nucleotides not matched to a gene: 6. The CDR3 consists of 15 residues. CDR3 bases: TGCGCCAGCAGCCCCCGGGGACAGGGGAACAATGAGCAGTTCTTC. Translated: CASSPRGQGNNEQFF.

This clone was recorded once. The chain combines TRBV4-1 with TRBJ1-2; D not resolved. CDR1 and CDR2 (germline): MGHRA, YSYEKL. This CDR3 has 12 amino acids. V was pared by 1 base and J by 5 bases, with 5 bases between. As DNA, the CDR3 is TGCGCCAGCAGCCAAGTAAATTATGGCTACACCTTC. Residues: CASSQVNYGYTF.

The chain has TRBV19 and TRBJ2-6; D gene uncertain. The CDR3 sequence is 13 residues long. V was clipped by 10 bases and J by 2 bases, with 9 bases between them. Looked up from germline, CDR1 is LNHDA and CDR2 is SQIVND (reference sequence). The CDR3 reads CANTNTGANVLTF. CDR3 in DNA: TGTGCCAACACTAATACTGGGGCCAACGTCCTGACTTTC.

This clone showed up just once. The chain couples TRBV24-1 to TRBJ1-5; D is unclear. The CDR3 contains 15 residues. Trimming pared 6 bases from V and 0 bases from J, leaving 11 bases between. CDR1 is KGHDR and CDR2 is SFDVKD in the germline V gene. This chain's CDR3 is CATSSAENSNQPQHF. The CDR3 DNA is TGTGCCACCAGTAGCGCAGAGAATAGCAATCAGCCCCAGCATTTT.

This clone was counted once. The chain recombines TRBV7-2 with TRBJ1-4; D is unresolved. This CDR3 is built from 12 residues. The V end lost 7 bases, the J end lost 8 bases, and 11 bases lay between the germline ends. The germline V gene encodes CDR1 SGHTA and CDR2 FQGNSA. The CDR3 here is CASTSGGEKLFF. The CDR3 DNA reads as TGTGCCAGCACCTCAGGCGGGGAAAAACTGTTTTTT.

The count of this clone is one. The J gene is TRBJ1-6, the V gene TRBV30; D ambiguous. Deletions cut 4 bases from V and 8 bases from J, with 18 bases between. Germline V CDR1 and CDR2: GTSNPN, SVGIG (reference sequence). The CDR3 length is 15 residues. CDR3 bases: TGTGCCTGGAACCATAAAAGCGCCAGCTATTCACCCCTCCACTTT. It is translated as CAWNHKSASYSPLHF.

The rearrangement links TRBV4-2 to TRBJ2-3; 8 bases are shared with TRBD2. Germline V lookup: CDR1 LGHNA, CDR2 YNFKEQ. V lost 4 bases to trimming and J lost 0 bases; unmatched junction nucleotides: 12. The CDR3 loop spans 18 amino acids. The CDR3 region is CASSRKPLAGISTDTQYF. In DNA, the CDR3 is TGTGCCAGCAGCCGGAAACCTTTAGCGGGGATTAGCACAGATACGCAGTATTTT.

The chain recombines TRBV6-4 with TRBJ2-3; the D is unclear. The germline V gene encodes CDR1 MRHNA and CDR2 SNTAGT. The CDR3 loop spans 14 amino acids. The V and J ends lost 4 bases and 1 base respectively, with 9 bases between them. The CDR3: CASSAESGTDTQYF. The CDR3 DNA is TGTGCCAGCAGTGCCGAAAGCGGCACAGATACGCAGTATTTT.

This sequence joins TRBV2 and TRBJ2-5; D gene ambiguous. Germline V gene lookup returns CDR1 SNHLY and CDR2 FYNNEI. The CDR3 spans 13 residues. V lost 6 bases, J lost 2 bases, and 10 bases lay in between. CDR3 region: CASRLGLQETQYF. The CDR3 nucleotides read TGTGCCAGCAGGTTGGGCTTGCAAGAGACCCAGTACTTC.

The V gene is TRBV14, the J gene TRBJ1-1, with TRBD1 identical over 11 bases. Germline values: CDR1 SGHDN, CDR2 FVKESK. The trim removed 1 base at V and 8 bases at J, leaving 3 bases unmatched. CDR3 length: 14 residues. The CDR3 reads CASSQGTGGLEAFF. The CDR3 nucleotides read TGTGCCAGCAGCCAAGGGACAGGGGGCTTAGAAGCTTTCTTT. The full variable domain, with the rest looked up from reference TRBV14 and TRBJ1-1, is EAGVTQFPSHSVIEKGQTVTLRCDPISGHDNLYWYRRVMGKEIKFLLHFVKESKQDESGMPNNRFLAERTGGTYSTLKVQPAELEDSGVYFCASSQGTGGLEAFFGQGTRLTVV.

The chain recombines TRBV19 with TRBJ1-6, with a tentative D call TRBD1 (6 bases). The CDR3 covers 15 residues. Germline CDR1 is LNHDA and CDR2 is SQIVND (reference sequence). V was shortened by 2 bases and J by 2 bases, with 7 bases between the two germline ends. CDR3 in DNA: TGTGCCAGTAGTATAAGGGGGACCTATAATTCACCCCTCCACTTT. Residues: CASSIRGTYNSPLHF.

V is TRBV30 and J is TRBJ2-7, with TRBD1 matching over 9 bases. This CDR3 contains 15 residues. Germline lookup yields CDR1 GTSNPN and CDR2 SVGIG (reference sequence). V lost 1 base to trimming and J lost 3 bases; unmatched junction nucleotides: 7. The CDR3 protein is CAWSEMGQGGYEQYF. The DNA for the CDR3 is TGTGCCTGGAGTGAAATGGGACAGGGAGGCTACGAGCAGTACTTC. Together with reference TRBV30 and TRBJ2-7, the CDR3 gives the full variable domain: SQTIHQWPATLVQPVGSPLSLECTVEGTSNPNLYWYRQAAGRGLQLLFYSVGIGQISSEVPQNLSASRPQDRQFILSSKKLLLSDSGFYLCAWSEMGQGGYEQYFGPGTRLTVT.

The chain links TRBV30 to TRBJ1-6; a weak D match, TRBD1 (5 bases). The CDR3 extends over 13 amino acids. In germline, CDR1 is GTSNPN, CDR2 SVGIG (reference sequence). V lost 5 bases, J lost 4 bases, and 9 bases lay in between. The CDR3 DNA reads as TGTGCCTGGGGGACTCTTTATAATTCACCCCTCCACTTT. This sequence encodes CAWGTLYNSPLHF. The full variable domain, rest sourced from reference TRBV30 and TRBJ1-6, is SQTIHQWPATLVQPVGSPLSLECTVEGTSNPNLYWYRQAAGRGLQLLFYSVGIGQISSEVPQNLSASRPQDRQFILSSKKLLLSDSGFYLCAWGTLYNSPLHFGNGTRLTVT.

The gene calls are TRBV18 and TRBJ1-1; tentative D call: TRBD1 (6 bases). There are 18 residues in the CDR3. The V and J ends lost 2 bases and 1 base respectively, with 20 bases between them. Germline V gene lookup returns CDR1 KGHSH and CDR2 LQKENI. The chain's CDR3 is CASSPSLGAQGSNTEAFF. The CDR3, as DNA: TGTGCCAGCTCACCAAGTTTGGGGGCACAGGGTTCGAACACTGAAGCTTTCTTT.

V is TRBV30 and J is TRBJ1-2; D remains unclear. The CDR3 sequence is 13 residues long. Trimming cost V 4 bases and J 8 bases, with 17 bases left between them. CDR1 and CDR2 from the germline V gene are GTSNPN and SVGIG (reference sequence). The CDR3: CAWIVAGNGGYTF. The CDR3 bases are TGTGCCTGGATTGTTGCGGGGAACGGGGGCTACACCTTC.

This chain uses TRBV9 with TRBJ1-2; D is perhaps TRBD1 (6 bases). V was cut by 5 bases and J by 8 bases, with 7 bases left in between. The CDR3 is made up of 10 amino acids. Germline values: CDR1 SGDLS, CDR2 YYNGEE. CDR3 nucleotide sequence: TGTGCCAGCAGGGGGGCAGGCTACACCTTC. Translating it yields CASRGAGYTF.

This clone was picked up one time. The same CDR3 can be traced to other DNA sequences in this sample. The J gene is TRBJ1-5, the V gene TRBV4-1, with TRBD1 as a possible D gene (6 bases). Trimming shortened V by 0 bases and J by 0 bases, and 9 bases separated the two germline ends. This CDR3 is built from 16 residues. In germline, CDR1 is MGHRA, CDR2 YSYEKL. The CDR3 loop is CASSQDGGVSNQPQHF. CDR3 nucleotides: TGCGCCAGCAGCCAAGATGGGGGCGTTAGCAATCAGCCCCAGCATTTT.

V is TRBV6-5 and J is TRBJ1-1; 7 nucleotides match TRBD1. The CDR3 is made up of 14 amino acids. The germline V gene encodes CDR1 MNHEY and CDR2 SVGAGI. Trimming removed 6 bases from V and 3 bases from J; junction bases left unmatched: 7. Written as DNA, the CDR3 is TGTGCCAGCAGAAGTAACAGGGGAGACACTGAAGCTTTCTTT. Amino acids: CASRSNRGDTEAFF.

This chain links TRBV4-1 with TRBJ1-2, with 7 nucleotides matching TRBD1. V lost 0 bases and J lost 6; bases outside the gene matches: 7. The V gene's germline CDR1 is MGHRA and CDR2 YSYEKL. This CDR3 has 15 residues. CDR3 DNA sequence: TGCGCCAGCAGCCAAGAAGGCAGGGGGTTTAATGGCTACACCTTC. Translation: CASSQEGRGFNGYTF.

The rearrangement links TRBV19 to TRBJ1-1; D remains ambiguous. CDR1 LNHDA and CDR2 SQIVND come from the germline V gene (reference sequence). V was trimmed by 7 bases and J by 8 bases, leaving 11 bases between them. CDR3 length: 11 residues. In DNA form, the CDR3 reads TGTGCCAGTATGCGGGGAGCCGAAGCTTTCTTT. Translating it yields CASMRGAEAFF.

The chain employs TRBV30 and TRBJ1-2; maybe TRBD1 (6 bases). The V gene's germline CDR1 is GTSNPN and CDR2 SVGIG (reference sequence). V lost 2 bases and J lost 4, with 11 bases in between. The CDR3 has 13 residues. The CDR3 reads CAWSLGARYGYTF. CDR3 sequence (DNA): TGTGCCTGGAGTCTGGGGGCGCGCTATGGCTACACCTTC.

The gene calls are TRBV29-1 and TRBJ1-2; weak D call: TRBD1 (6 bases). V lost 0 bases and J 8 bases, leaving 25 bases between the germline ends. Germline values: CDR1 SQVTM, CDR2 ANQGSEA. The CDR3 is 17 residues long. The CDR3 DNA follows: TGCAGCGTTGAAGATTTGGTAGTTTACAGGGAAACGAGGGGCTACACCTTC. This translates into CSVEDLVVYRETRGYTF.

The chain uses TRBV7-2 and TRBJ1-6; D might be TRBD1 (5 bases). Germline CDR1 and CDR2: SGHTA and FQGNSA. The CDR3 extends over 13 amino acids. V was clipped by 3 bases and J by 8 bases, with 8 bases between them. The CDR3 sequence: CASSFAGDSPLHF. CDR3 nucleotides: TGTGCCAGCAGCTTCGCGGGGGATTCACCCCTCCACTTT.

The gene calls are TRBV7-2 and TRBJ2-1; 7 bases are a match to TRBD1. This CDR3 has 16 amino acids. V lost 2 bases to trimming and J lost 3 bases; unmatched junction nucleotides: 7. CDR1 is SGHTA and CDR2 is FQGNSA in the germline V gene. This chain's CDR3 is CASSLNRGPLYNEQFF. The CDR3 region has the DNA TGTGCCAGCAGCTTAAACAGGGGCCCGCTCTACAATGAGCAGTTCTTC. Full variable domain (outside the CDR3, taken from reference TRBV7-2 and TRBJ2-1): GAGVSQSPSNKVTEKGKDVELRCDPISGHTALYWYRQSLGQGLEFLIYFQGNSAPDKSGLPSDRFSAERTGGSVSTLTIQRTQQEDSAVYLCASSLNRGPLYNEQFFGPGTRLTVL.

The V and J genes are TRBV5-6 and TRBJ2-1; a weak D match, TRBD2 (5 bases). V dropped 4 bases and J dropped 10 bases, with 12 bases sitting between them. Germline V lookup: CDR1 SGHDT, CDR2 YYEEEE. The CDR3 is 12 residues long. The chain's CDR3 is CASSPGSPEQFF. Here the CDR3 DNA reads TGTGCCAGCAGCCCTGGGAGCCCGGAGCAGTTCTTC.